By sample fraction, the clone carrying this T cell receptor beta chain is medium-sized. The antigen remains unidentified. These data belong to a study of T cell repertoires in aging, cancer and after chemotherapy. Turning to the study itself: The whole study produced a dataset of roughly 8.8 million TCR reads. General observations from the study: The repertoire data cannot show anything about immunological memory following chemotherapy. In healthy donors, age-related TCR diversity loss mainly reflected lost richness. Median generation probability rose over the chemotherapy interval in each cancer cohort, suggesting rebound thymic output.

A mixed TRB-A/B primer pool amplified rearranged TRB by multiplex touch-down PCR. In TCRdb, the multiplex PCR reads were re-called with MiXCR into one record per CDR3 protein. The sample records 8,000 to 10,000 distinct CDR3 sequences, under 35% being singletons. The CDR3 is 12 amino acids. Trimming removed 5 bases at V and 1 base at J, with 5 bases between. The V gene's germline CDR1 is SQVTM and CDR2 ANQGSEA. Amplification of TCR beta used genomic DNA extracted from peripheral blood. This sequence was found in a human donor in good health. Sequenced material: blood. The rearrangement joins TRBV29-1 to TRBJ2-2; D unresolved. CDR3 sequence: CSVSRNTGELFF. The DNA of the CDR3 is TGCAGCGTTAGCAGGAACACCGGGGAGCTGTTTTTT.